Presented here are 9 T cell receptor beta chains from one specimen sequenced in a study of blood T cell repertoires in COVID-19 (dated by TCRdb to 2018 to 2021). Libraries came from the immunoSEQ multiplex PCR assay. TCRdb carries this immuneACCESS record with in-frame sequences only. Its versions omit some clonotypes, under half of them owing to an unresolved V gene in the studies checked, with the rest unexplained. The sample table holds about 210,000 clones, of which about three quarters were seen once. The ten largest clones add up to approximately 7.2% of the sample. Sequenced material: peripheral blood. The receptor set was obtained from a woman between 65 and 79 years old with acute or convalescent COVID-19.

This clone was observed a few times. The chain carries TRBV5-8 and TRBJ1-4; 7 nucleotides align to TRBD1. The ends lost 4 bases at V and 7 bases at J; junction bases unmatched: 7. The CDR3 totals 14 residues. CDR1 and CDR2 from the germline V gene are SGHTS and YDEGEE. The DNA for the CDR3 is TGTGCCAGCAGCCTGACAGGGTATCGTGAAAAACTGTTTTTT. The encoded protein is CASSLTGYREKLFF.

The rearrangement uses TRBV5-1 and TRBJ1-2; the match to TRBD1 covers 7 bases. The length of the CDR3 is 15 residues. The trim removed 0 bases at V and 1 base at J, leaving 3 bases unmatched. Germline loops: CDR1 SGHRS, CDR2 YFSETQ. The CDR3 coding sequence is TGCGCCAGCAGCTTGGGGGACAGTCATAACTATGGCTACACCTTC. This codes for CASSLGDSHNYGYTF.

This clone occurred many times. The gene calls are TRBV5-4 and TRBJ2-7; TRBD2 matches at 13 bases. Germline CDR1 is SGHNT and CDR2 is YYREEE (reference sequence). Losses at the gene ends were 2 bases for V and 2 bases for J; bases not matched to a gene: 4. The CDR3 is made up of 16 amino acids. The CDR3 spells CASSFSGTSGTYEQYV. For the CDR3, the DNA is TGTGCCAGCAGCTTTTCCGGGACTAGCGGGACCTACGAGCAGTACGTC.

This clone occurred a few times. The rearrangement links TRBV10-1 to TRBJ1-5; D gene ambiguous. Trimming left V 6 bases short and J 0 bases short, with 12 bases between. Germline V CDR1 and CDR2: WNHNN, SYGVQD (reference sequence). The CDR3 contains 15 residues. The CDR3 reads CASRGRSASNQPQHF. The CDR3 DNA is TGCGCCAGCAGGGGCCGTTCGGCTAGCAATCAGCCCCAGCATTTT.

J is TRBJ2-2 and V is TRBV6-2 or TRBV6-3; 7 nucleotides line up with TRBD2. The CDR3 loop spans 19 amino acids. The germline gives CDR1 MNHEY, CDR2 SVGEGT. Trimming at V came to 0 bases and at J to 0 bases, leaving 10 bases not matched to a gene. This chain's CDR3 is CASSYSPGETSSNTGELFF. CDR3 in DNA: TGTGCCAGCAGTTACTCGCCCGGAGAGACTAGCTCGAACACCGGGGAGCTGTTTTTT.

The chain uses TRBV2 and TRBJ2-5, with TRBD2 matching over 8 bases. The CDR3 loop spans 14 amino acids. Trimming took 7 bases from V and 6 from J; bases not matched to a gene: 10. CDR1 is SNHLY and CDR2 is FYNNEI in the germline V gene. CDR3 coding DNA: TGTGCCAGCACCAGTAGCGGGAACTACCAGACCCAGTACTTC. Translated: CASTSSGNYQTQYF.

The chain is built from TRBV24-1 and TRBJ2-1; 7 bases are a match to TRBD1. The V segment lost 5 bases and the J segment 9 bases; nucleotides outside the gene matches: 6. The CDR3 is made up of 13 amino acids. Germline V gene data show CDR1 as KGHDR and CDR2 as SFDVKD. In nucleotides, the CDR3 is TGTGCCACCAGTGGTATACAGGGGTTTGAGCAGTTCTTC. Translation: CATSGIQGFEQFF.

The CDR3 DNA sequence: TGTGCCTGGAAAAAACCCCAGGGGCCGGATGGCTACACCTTC. Translating it yields CAWKKPQGPDGYTF. The gene calls are TRBV30 and TRBJ1-2; D perhaps matches TRBD1 (6 bases). V lost 4 bases and J lost 6, with 18 bases in between. The germline V gene has CDR1 GTSNPN and CDR2 SVGIG (reference sequence). The CDR3 totals 14 residues. The full variable domain, with the rest looked up from reference TRBV30 and TRBJ1-2, is SQTIHQWPATLVQPVGSPLSLECTVEGTSNPNLYWYRQAAGRGLQLLFYSVGIGQISSEVPQNLSASRPQDRQFILSSKKLLLSDSGFYLCAWKKPQGPDGYTFGSGTRLTVV.

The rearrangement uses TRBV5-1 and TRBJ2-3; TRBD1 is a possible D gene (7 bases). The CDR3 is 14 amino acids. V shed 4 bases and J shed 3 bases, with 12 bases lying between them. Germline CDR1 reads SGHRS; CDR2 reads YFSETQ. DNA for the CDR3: TGCGCCAGCAGCCCTCAGGGGGGTACAGATACGCAGTATTTT. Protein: CASSPQGGTDTQYF.